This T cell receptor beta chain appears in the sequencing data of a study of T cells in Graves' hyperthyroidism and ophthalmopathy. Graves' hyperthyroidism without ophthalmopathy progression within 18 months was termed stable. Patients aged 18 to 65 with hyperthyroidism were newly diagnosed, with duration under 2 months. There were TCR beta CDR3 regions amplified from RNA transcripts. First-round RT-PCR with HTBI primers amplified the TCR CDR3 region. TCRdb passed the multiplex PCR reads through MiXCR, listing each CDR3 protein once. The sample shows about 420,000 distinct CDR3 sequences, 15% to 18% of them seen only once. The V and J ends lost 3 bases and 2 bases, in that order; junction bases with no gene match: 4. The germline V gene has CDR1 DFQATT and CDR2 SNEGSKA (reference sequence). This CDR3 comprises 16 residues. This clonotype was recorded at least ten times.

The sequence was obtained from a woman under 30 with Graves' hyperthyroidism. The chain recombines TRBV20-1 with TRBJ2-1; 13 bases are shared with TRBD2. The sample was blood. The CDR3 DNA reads TGCAGTGCTAGCTCCGGGACTAGCGGGGCCTACAATGAGCAGTTCTTC. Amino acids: CSASSGTSGAYNEQFF.